This T cell receptor (beta chain) was retrieved from a study of human T cells and chemical hapten exposure. Across the whole study: Patients were mainly female, each with alopecia areata, totalis or universalis.

TCRdb re-analysed the RACE reads in MiXCR, keeping a single row per CDR3 protein. The data contain tens of thousands of distinct CDR3 sequences, 9.6% of them singletons. CDR1 is SGHTA, CDR2 FQGNSA, per germline. V lost 8 bases and J lost 4, with 6 bases in between. The CDR3 is 11 amino acids. The time point denotes: pre-sensitization, week 0. As to treatment: therapeutic diphenylcyclopropenone sensitization with weekly scalp DPC. Patches went on only after blood had been drawn each time. The clonotype was recovered from a woman aged 40 to 50 with alopecia areata. Some clones in this sample may be carry-over from other donors' samples. The sequences come from whole blood, collected in connection with sensitization to the hapten diphenylcyclopropenone (DPC). This chain connects TRBV7-2 to TRBJ1-3; no reliable D call. The CDR3 protein is CASGWGNTIYF. CDR3 in DNA: TGTGCCAGCGGGTGGGGAAACACCATATATTTT. The full variable domain, completed using reference TRBV7-2 and TRBJ1-3, is GAGVSQSPSNKVTEKGKDVELRCDPISGHTALYWYRQSLGQGLEFLIYFQGNSAPDKSGLPSDRFSAERTGGSVSTLTIQRTQQEDSAVYLCASGWGNTIYFGEGSWLTVV.